A single count supports the clone carrying this TCR beta chain. The antigen remains unidentified. Profiling relied on immunoSEQ multiplex PCR, and the TCRdb table lists in-frame clones only, not all of them. The sample consists of approximately 17,000 clones, more than 75% of them appearing once. The CDR3 runs to 16 residues. The germline V gene encodes CDR1 SGHNT and CDR2 YYREEE (reference sequence). The ends lost 2 bases at V and 10 bases at J; junction bases unmatched: 8. These data come from a study of neoadjuvant nivolumab and ipilimumab in lung cancer. Whole-study results and caveats: Higher pretherapy blood TCR richness went with higher resected-tumor richness. Resected tumors had greater TCR richness and clonality than uninvolved lung. TCR sequencing covered a small number of samples.

This TCR came from an adult with non-small cell lung cancer. V and J are TRBV5-4 and TRBJ2-1; 14 bases are shared with TRBD2. The starting material was tumor tissue, obtained after neoadjuvant nivolumab, alone or with ipilimumab, at or shortly before surgery. CDR3 bases: TGTGCCAGCAGCTTTCCGGGACTAGCGGGAGTAGGGGAGCAGTTCTTC. The encoded protein is CASSFPGLAGVGEQFF.